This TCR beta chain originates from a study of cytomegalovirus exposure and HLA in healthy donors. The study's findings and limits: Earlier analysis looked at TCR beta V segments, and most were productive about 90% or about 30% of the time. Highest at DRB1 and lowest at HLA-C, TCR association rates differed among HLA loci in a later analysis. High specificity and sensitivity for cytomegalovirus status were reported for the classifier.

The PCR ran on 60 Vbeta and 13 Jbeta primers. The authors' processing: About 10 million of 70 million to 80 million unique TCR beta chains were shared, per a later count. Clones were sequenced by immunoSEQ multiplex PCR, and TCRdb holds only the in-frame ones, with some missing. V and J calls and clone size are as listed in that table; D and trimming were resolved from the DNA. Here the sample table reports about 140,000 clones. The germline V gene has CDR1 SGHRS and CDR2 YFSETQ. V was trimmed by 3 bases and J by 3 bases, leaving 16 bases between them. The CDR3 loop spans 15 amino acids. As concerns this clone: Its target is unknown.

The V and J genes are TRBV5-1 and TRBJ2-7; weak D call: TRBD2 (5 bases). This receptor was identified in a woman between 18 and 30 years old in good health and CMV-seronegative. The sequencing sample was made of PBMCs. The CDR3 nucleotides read TGCGCCAGCAGCTATTCGGGGTTCGGGCTCTACGAGCAGTACTTC. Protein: CASSYSGFGLYEQYF.